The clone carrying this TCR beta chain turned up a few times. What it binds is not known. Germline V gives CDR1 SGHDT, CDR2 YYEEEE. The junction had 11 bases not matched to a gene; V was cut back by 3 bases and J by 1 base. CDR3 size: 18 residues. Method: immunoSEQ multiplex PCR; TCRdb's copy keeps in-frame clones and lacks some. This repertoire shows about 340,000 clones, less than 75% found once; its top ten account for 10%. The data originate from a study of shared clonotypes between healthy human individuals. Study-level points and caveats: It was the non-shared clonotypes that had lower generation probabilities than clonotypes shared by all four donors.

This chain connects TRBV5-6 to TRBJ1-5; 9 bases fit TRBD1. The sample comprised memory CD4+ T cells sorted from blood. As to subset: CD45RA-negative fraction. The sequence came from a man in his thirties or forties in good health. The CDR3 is CASSSWTGEAASNQPQHF. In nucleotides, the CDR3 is TGTGCCAGCAGCTCGTGGACAGGGGAAGCGGCGAGCAATCAGCCCCAGCATTTT.